Following are 13 T cell receptor beta chains from one sample sequenced in a study of T cell clonality in common variable immunodeficiency (dated by TCRdb to the mid-2010s). Library preparation used the immunoSEQ multiplex PCR assay. As stored in TCRdb, this immuneACCESS dataset retains in-frame rearrangements with V and J assigned. A fraction of the clones does not appear; measured against another copy, unresolved V genes explain less than half of the discrepancy, and the remainder lacks a known reason. This sample has about 39,000 clones, none of them a singleton. Of the sample, 2.5% to 3.5% falls within the top ten clones. What was sequenced was peripheral blood mononuclear cells. Source of these receptors: a person aged 18 to 70 in good health.

This clone has ten or more counts. The CDR3 is cut off 3 residues early in the read; its end comes from the germline J gene. The V and J genes are TRBV20-1 and TRBJ2-3; D may be TRBD1 (6 bases). This CDR3 region has 13 residues. V lost 0 bases, J lost 4 bases, and 8 bases lay in between. Germline V gene data show CDR1 as DFQATT and CDR2 as SNEGSKA (reference sequence). Incomplete CDR3 DNA: TGCAGTGCTAGAGATTGGGGGCCAGATACG. It translates to CSARDWGPDT. The whole CDR3 region reads CSARDWGPDTQYF.

There are many counts of this clone. The CDR3 extends 3 residues past the end of the read, so its final part is completed from the germline J gene. The V gene is TRBV19, the J gene TRBJ2-7; 8 bases fit TRBD1. Trimming took 6 bases from V and 2 from J; bases not matched to a gene: 3. The CDR3 is made up of 13 amino acids. Germline lookup yields CDR1 LNHDA and CDR2 SQIVND (reference sequence). The CDR3 here is CASRRTGPYEQYF. Partial CDR3 DNA: TGTGCCAGTAGACGGACAGGGCCCTACGAG.

This clone was counted at least ten times. Read sequence stops 3 residues before the CDR3 end, and the germline J gene provides the missing end. The chain has TRBV5-1 and TRBJ2-2, with a weak D call TRBD1 (8 bases). Germline V gene data show CDR1 as SGHRS and CDR2 as YFSETQ. This CDR3 region has 16 residues. The covered CDR3 bases are TGCGCCAGCAGCTTCGGACAGGGCGCGGGGGCCAACGTG. This translates into CASSFGQGAGANV. The CDR3 reads in full as CASSFGQGAGANVLFF.

This clone appeared a few times. Read data end 3 residues before the CDR3 end; the end is taken from the germline J gene. The rearrangement uses TRBV18 and TRBJ1-3, with a weak D call TRBD1 (5 bases). Germline V gives CDR1 KGHSH, CDR2 LQKENI. The CDR3 runs to 17 residues. V lost 3 bases to trimming and J lost 2 bases, with 17 bases between them. The CDR3 bases that were read are TGTGCCAGCTCACCTACACGGGCAGGGAAAACTGGAAACACC. Translated: CASSPTRAGKTGNT. The full CDR3 protein is CASSPTRAGKTGNTIYF.

There are many counts of this clone. The read ends 3 residues shy of where the CDR3 ends; the end is completed using the germline J gene. V gene TRBV5-5 combines with J gene TRBJ2-5, with a possible D match to TRBD1 (6 bases). Germline values: CDR1 SGHKS, CDR2 YYEKEE (reference sequence). V dropped 7 bases and J dropped 1 base, with 11 bases sitting between them. The CDR3 has 13 residues. The DNA read from the CDR3 is TGTGCCAGCCGTACAGGGTTCCAAGAGACC. Encoded protein: CASRTGFQET. Given in full, the CDR3 is CASRTGFQETQYF.

This clone was seen repeatedly, ten times or more. Read coverage stops 3 residues before the CDR3 terminus; the germline J gene supplies the remainder. This sequence joins TRBV5-1 and TRBJ1-5, with D tentatively TRBD1 (5 bases). CDR1 and CDR2 from the germline V gene are SGHRS and YFSETQ. This CDR3 comprises 15 residues. Trimming shortened V by 3 bases and J by 2 bases, and 12 bases separated the two germline ends. Incomplete CDR3 DNA: TGCGCCAGCAGCTCTGACACGGGGGGCAATCAGCCC. Its translation: CASSSDTGGNQP. The complete CDR3 protein is CASSSDTGGNQPQHF.

In its sample, this clone was seen many times. The sequenced CDR3 bases are TGCAGTGCTAGAGGTCCAGGGGGCCTCAGTGGC. Its protein product is CSARGPGGLSG. The whole CDR3 sequence reads CSARGPGGLSGYTF. V and J are TRBV20-1 and TRBJ1-2; 8 bases are shared with TRBD1. The read gets to within 3 residues of the CDR3 end, and the germline J gene fills in the rest. V shed 1 base, J shed 7 bases, and the junction held 8 bases outside the gene matches. The CDR3 has 14 residues. CDR1 and CDR2 from the germline V gene are DFQATT and SNEGSKA (reference sequence).

This clone came up many times. The read is 3 residues too short to cover the CDR3 end, so that end is filled in from the germline J gene. The genes are TRBV28 and TRBJ2-1; 7 nucleotides agree with TRBD1. The CDR3 loop spans 17 amino acids. Per germline, CDR1 MDHEN and CDR2 SYDVKM. With V trimmed by 6 bases and J by 0 bases, 11 bases remained unmatched. The CDR3 DNA, read in part, is TGTGCCAGCAGCTCTAGTTACGGGGACAGCTCCTACAATGAG. Its protein is CASSSSYGDSSYNE. The whole CDR3 sequence is CASSSSYGDSSYNEQFF.

In this sample, this clone turned up a few times. The CDR3 is cut off 3 residues early in the read; its end comes from the germline J gene. The rearrangement links TRBV19 to TRBJ2-7; 8 nucleotides align to TRBD2. J was trimmed by 5 bases and V by 10 bases; bases with no gene match: 10. There are 13 residues in the CDR3. Germline V gene lookup returns CDR1 LNHDA and CDR2 SQIVND (reference sequence). The CDR3 region is CATHGLARHEQYF. CDR3 DNA, as far as it was read: TGTGCCACCCACGGACTAGCTCGCCACGAG.

This clone was seen only a few times. CDR3 in amino acids: CAWRDDRGDYTF. The sequenced CDR3 bases are TGTGCCTGGAGGGACGACAGGGGCGAC. The chain recombines TRBV30 with TRBJ1-2; 8 bases are shared with TRBD1. The read terminates 3 residues ahead of where the CDR3 ends, so the germline J gene completes it. This CDR3 has 12 residues. Per the germline V gene, CDR1 is GTSNPN and CDR2 is SVGIG (reference sequence).

This clone was counted at least ten times. The CDR3 end lies 3 residues beyond the end of the read and is filled in from the germline J gene. This chain connects TRBV19 to TRBJ2-3, with 10 nucleotides matching TRBD1. After removal of 3 bases from V and 6 bases from J, the junction contained 3 bases not matched to a gene. The CDR3 has 14 residues. Germline V gene sequence: CDR1 LNHDA, CDR2 SQIVND (reference sequence). CDR3 sequence reads: CASSMDRGRDTQYF. The covered CDR3 bases are TGTGCCAGTAGTATGGACAGGGGGAGGGATACG.

In this sample, this clone turned up many times. Read coverage stops 3 residues before the CDR3 terminus; the germline J gene supplies the remainder. The chain has TRBV18 and TRBJ2-4; D possibly corresponds to TRBD2 (5 bases). Between the trimmed V and J ends, which lost 2 bases and 1 base, there was a span of 9 bases. CDR3 length: 15 amino acids. Germline CDR1 KGHSH, CDR2 LQKENI. The CDR3 here is CASSPDPGAKNIQYF. The DNA read from the CDR3 is TGTGCCAGCTCACCAGACCCGGGGGCCAAAAACATT.

This clone was recorded many times. The read finishes 3 residues shy of the CDR3 end, and the germline J gene is used to complete it. The gene calls are TRBV30 and TRBJ2-7; TRBD2 aligns across 8 bases. Germline loops: CDR1 GTSNPN, CDR2 SVGIG (reference sequence). J gave up 6 bases and V 5 bases, and 15 bases lay outside the gene matches. This CDR3 has 15 amino acids. CDR3 protein: CAWSPRGVAGSEQYF. The part of the CDR3 DNA that was read is TGTGCCTGGTCTCCGCGTGGGGTAGCGGGAAGCGAG. Combining the CDR3 with reference TRBV30 and TRBJ2-7 gives the whole variable domain SQTIHQWPATLVQPVGSPLSLECTVEGTSNPNLYWYRQAAGRGLQLLFYSVGIGQISSEVPQNLSASRPQDRQFILSSKKLLLSDSGFYLCAWSPRGVAGSEQYFGPGTRLTVT.